A selection of T cell receptor beta chains follows, all from one sample in a study of blood T cell repertoires in COVID-19. Using immunoSEQ multiplex PCR, the repertoire was profiled, and TCRdb retains in-frame clones only, with some absent. The table lists tens of thousands of clones, approximately 83% of them singletons. The sample was peripheral blood. The receptors shown here come from a woman of 80 years or more with acute or convalescent COVID-19. Both conserved end residues are part of each CDR3. The order of the fields is CDR3 DNA, CDR3 protein, J gene, clone size, V gene, D gene. The D gene is left open where the match is weak. A clone size is listed for some rows: how often the clone was seen (once, few, many), or a class if it is expanded.

TGTGCCAGCAGCTCAGGCCAGTCCTATCAGGAGCCCCAGCATTTT CASSSGQSYQEPQHF TRBJ1-5 once TRBV7-9 NA
TGTGCCAGCTCATCCGGGACATCCCTTGGGAATGAGCAGTTCTTC CASSSGTSLGNEQFF TRBJ2-1 NA TRBV18 NA
TGTGCCAGCAGCCAAGCTCAACACAGGGGGGAGACCCAGTACTTC CASSQAQHRGETQYF TRBJ2-5 NA TRBV3-1/TRBV3-2 TRBD1
TGTGCCAGCAGTTTCGGGCAGGGGGTGCCCGGGGAGCTGTTTTTT CASSFGQGVPGELFF TRBJ2-2 NA TRBV27 TRBD1
TGTGCCAGCAGCTACAGAGAGACCCAGTACTTC CASSYRETQYF TRBJ2-5 NA TRBV3-1/TRBV3-2 NA
TGTGCCAGCAGCAGCACCCCTAGCACCTACGAGCAGTACTTC CASSSTPSTYEQYF TRBJ2-7 NA TRBV11-3 NA
TGTGCCAGCAGCTCTGACAGGGGGTATGGCGAGCAGTACTTC CASSSDRGYGEQYF TRBJ2-7 NA TRBV7-2 TRBD1
TGTGCCAGCAGTTCGTTGGATTACAGGGAGCAGTTCTTC CASSSLDYREQFF TRBJ2-1 NA TRBV6-2/TRBV6-3 NA
TGTGCAAGTCGCTTAGCGGCCCACTACGAGCAGTACTTC CASRLAAHYEQYF TRBJ2-7 NA TRBV12-2 NA
TGCGCCAGCAGCTTGGCTAGCGGTTACAATGAGCAGTTCTTC CASSLASGYNEQFF TRBJ2-1 NA TRBV5-1 TRBD2